These 27 T cell receptor beta chains share one sample of origin, sequenced in a study of blood T cells in healthy people across ages. Combining a sample-barcoded 5' primer with a J-beta primer mix, a second PCR ran for about 7 to 12 cycles. TCRdb re-called the 5' RACE reads with MiXCR, one entry per CDR3 protein. The data contain 1 million or so distinct CDR3 sequences, approximately 26% of them seen just once; the ten biggest clones take up about 0.8%. This sample also appeared in a second study, on T cells of mothers and their children.

Sequencing input: blood. Receptors originate from a girl aged 2-9 years in good health.

The V gene is TRBV6-6, the J gene TRBJ1-4; 7 nucleotides match TRBD1. This CDR3 has 15 amino acids. V shed 2 bases, J shed 5 bases, and the junction held 5 bases outside the gene matches. Germline-derived CDR1 and CDR2 are MNHNY and SVGAGI (reference sequence). CDR3 in DNA: TGTGCCAGCAGTTACCTGGGACAGATAAATGAAAAACTGTTTTTT. This encodes CASSYLGQINEKLFF.

The rearrangement joins TRBV29-1 to TRBJ2-5; the D is unclear. The DNA end is more similar to TRBJ2-7, so the J call may be wrong. The CDR3 contains 14 residues. Germline lookup yields CDR1 SQVTM and CDR2 ANQGSEA. The CDR3 coding sequence is TGCAGCGTTGAAGTCATTACAGACACCTACGAGCAGTACTTC. This encodes CSVEVITDTYEQYF.

This clonotype came up a few times. The rearrangement uses TRBV5-1 and TRBJ2-3; TRBD2 might be the D (5 bases). Germline V CDR1 and CDR2: SGHRS, YFSETQ. This CDR3 is 15 amino acids long. V was cut by 0 bases and J by 6 bases, with 14 bases left in between. The CDR3 DNA follows: TGCGCCAGCAGCTTGGTTACCGGGATGGAGGATACGCAGTATTTT. Amino acids: CASSLVTGMEDTQYF.

This clonotype was recorded a few times. The rearrangement links TRBV27 to TRBJ1-3, with D perhaps TRBD1 (6 bases). Germline values: CDR1 MNHEY, CDR2 SMNVEV (reference sequence). This CDR3 has 14 amino acids. V lost 6 bases to trimming and J lost 4 bases, with 13 bases between them. CDR3 protein: CASSFTGHGNTIYF. As DNA, the CDR3 is TGTGCCAGCAGCTTTACAGGGCACGGAAACACCATATATTTT.

In its sample, this clonotype was seen a few times. The V call is TRBV2, the J call TRBJ2-7, with 7 bases lining up with TRBD1. CDR3 length: 14 residues. Germline lookup yields CDR1 SNHLY and CDR2 FYNNEI. V was clipped by 8 bases and J by 2 bases; unmatched bases: 9. The CDR3 is CASRLGTAPYEQYF. The CDR3 bases are TGTGCCAGCCGCCTGGGGACAGCGCCCTACGAGCAGTACTTC.

This chain links TRBV6-5 with TRBJ1-2; D gene ambiguous. CDR1 MNHEY and CDR2 SVGAGI come from the germline V gene. The V gene lost 5 bases and the J gene lost 4 bases, with 8 bases spanning the gap. The CDR3 is 12 residues long. The CDR3 region has the DNA TGTGCCAGCAGTCCAGGTTTCTATGGCTACACCTTC. Translated, it gives CASSPGFYGYTF.

The genes are TRBV13 and TRBJ2-7; unclear D gene. V lost 4 bases to trimming and J lost 1 base, with 14 bases between them. CDR3 length: 15 residues. Germline lookup yields CDR1 PRHDT and CDR2 FYEKMQ (reference sequence). CDR3 nucleotide sequence: TGTGCCAGCAGCTCTACCAGGATTATGTCCTACGAGCAGTACTTC. Encoded protein: CASSSTRIMSYEQYF. Using reference TRBV13 and TRBJ2-7 for the parts outside the CDR3, the full variable domain is AAGVIQSPRHLIKEKRETATLKCYPIPRHDTVYWYQQGPGQDPQFLISFYEKMQSDKGSIPDRFSAQQFSDYHSELNMSSLELGDSALYFCASSSTRIMSYEQYFGPGTRLTVT.

This clonotype was found a few times. The chain has TRBV7-8 and TRBJ2-5; 7 nucleotides match TRBD1. The CDR3 is 15 amino acids. Germline CDR1 is SGHVS and CDR2 is FQNEAQ. Trimming cost V 3 bases and J 7 bases; bases outside gene matches: 11. CDR3 bases: TGTGCCAGCAGCTTGGGGGACAGCCTATATGGGACCCAGTACTTC. Amino acids: CASSLGDSLYGTQYF.

The chain couples TRBV20-1 to TRBJ2-3, with D tentatively TRBD2 (5 bases). V lost 6 bases, J lost 2 bases, and 12 bases lay in between. The germline CDR1 and CDR2 sequences are DFQATT and SNEGSKA (reference sequence). The CDR3 length is 13 residues. CDR3 residues: CSAGETTTDTQYF. Written as DNA, the CDR3 is TGCAGTGCCGGAGAGACTACCACAGATACGCAGTATTTT.

V usage is TRBV29-1 and J usage is TRBJ2-2; D gene unclear. The germline gives CDR1 SQVTM, CDR2 ANQGSEA. This CDR3 contains 11 residues. Trimming removed 7 bases from V and 2 bases from J, with 5 bases in between. In DNA, the CDR3 is TGCAGCGGACGAAACACCGGGGAGCTGTTTTTT. Translation gives CSGRNTGELFF.

This chain joins TRBV4-3 and TRBJ1-6; 11 nucleotides align to TRBD1. The germline CDR1 and CDR2 sequences are LGHNA and YSLEER. The CDR3 consists of 14 residues. J lost 13 bases, V lost 4 bases, and 6 bases had no gene match. The DNA for the CDR3 is TGCGCCAGCAGCCCGGGACAGGGGGTTTTTCCCCTCCACTTT. Its translation: CASSPGQGVFPLHF.

This chain joins TRBV5-1 and TRBJ1-1; D remains ambiguous. Germline assignment: CDR1 SGHRS and CDR2 YFSETQ. V dropped 0 bases and J dropped 7 bases, with 10 bases sitting between them. This CDR3 contains 13 residues. The CDR3 loop reads CASSLEVRSEAFF. CDR3 DNA: TGCGCCAGCAGCTTGGAGGTTCGTAGTGAAGCTTTCTTT.

The table lists this clonotype with a few counts. V usage is TRBV5-8 and J usage is TRBJ1-5; 8 positions agree with TRBD1. With V trimmed by 4 bases and J by 6 bases, 9 bases remained unmatched. The V gene's germline CDR1 is SGHTS and CDR2 YDEGEE. This CDR3 has 15 amino acids. The CDR3 reads CASSTGQGRSQPQHF. CDR3 in DNA: TGTGCCAGCAGCACTGGACAGGGCCGAAGTCAGCCCCAGCATTTT.

This sequence joins TRBV28 and TRBJ2-1; D unresolved. The tail of the sequence fits TRBJ2-7 better, so the J call may be wrong. CDR3 length: 14 residues. In germline, CDR1 is MDHEN, CDR2 SYDVKM. The DNA of the CDR3 is TGTGCCAGCAGTTCCCGGACGGAATCCTACGAGCAGTACTTC. Protein sequence: CASSSRTESYEQYF.

This chain connects TRBV20-1 to TRBJ1-2; D not resolved. V shed 3 bases and J shed 3 bases, with 11 bases lying between them. The CDR3 is made up of 13 amino acids. The germline V gene has CDR1 DFQATT and CDR2 SNEGSKA (reference sequence). In DNA, the CDR3 is TGCAGTGCTAGGGACGCCGAGGACTATGGCTACACCTTC. Its translation: CSARDAEDYGYTF.

J is TRBJ2-7 and V is TRBV12-3 or TRBV12-4, with TRBD2 as a possible D gene (5 bases). This CDR3 spans 14 amino acids. Trimming removed 5 bases at V and 6 bases at J, with 17 bases between. Written as DNA, the CDR3 is TGTGCCAGCAGTCCTAATTTAGGAGGCGGCGAGCAGTACTTC. Residues: CASSPNLGGGEQYF.

At least ten counts were recorded for this clonotype. V and J are TRBV19 and TRBJ2-5; 9 positions agree with TRBD1. From germline, CDR1 is LNHDA and CDR2 SQIVND (reference sequence). V shed 7 bases, J shed 8 bases, and the junction held 14 bases outside the gene matches. The CDR3 has 15 amino acids. The CDR3, as DNA: TGTGCCAGTACACCGGGACAGGGACCCCCTGATACCCAGTACTTC. It encodes CASTPGQGPPDTQYF.

This clonotype was seen only a few times. A read error may produce the germline difference seen at one junction end. The chain recombines TRBV6-6 with TRBJ1-4, with D possibly TRBD1 on 6 matching bases. Germline assignment: CDR1 MNHNY and CDR2 SVGAGI (reference sequence). The CDR3 totals 14 residues. CDR3: CASRIQGTSEKLFF. As DNA, the CDR3 is TGTGCCAGCAGGATTCAGGGGACTAGTGAAAAACTGTTTTTT.

The J gene is TRBJ1-1, the V gene TRBV25-1, with D unclear. The CDR3 is made up of 11 amino acids. Germline loops: CDR1 MGHDK, CDR2 SYGVNS. V was pared by 8 bases and J by 8 bases, with 12 bases between. The CDR3 DNA follows: TGTGCCAGCCAAGGTGCGAAAGAAGCTTTCTTT. Protein: CASQGAKEAFF.

The genes are TRBV29-1 and TRBJ1-4, with D possibly matching TRBD1 (5 bases). CDR3 size: 13 residues. V was trimmed by 7 bases and J by 8 bases, leaving 17 bases between them. CDR1 SQVTM and CDR2 ANQGSEA come from the germline V gene. CDR3 DNA sequence: TGCAGCGCCCGGGGCCTCCCCGGCGAAAAACTGTTTTTT. This encodes CSARGLPGEKLFF.

Only a few counts were recorded for this clonotype. The chain is built from TRBV29-1 and TRBJ2-7; 9 bases are a match to TRBD1. With 7 bases clipped from V and 4 bases from J, the junction kept 2 bases outside the gene matches. From germline, CDR1 is SQVTM and CDR2 ANQGSEA. This CDR3 has 11 amino acids. The CDR3 reads CSGQGVYEQYF. The DNA of the CDR3 is TGCAGCGGACAGGGGGTTTACGAGCAGTACTTC.

This chain connects TRBV15 to TRBJ2-5, with D unclear. Germline CDR1 LNHNV, CDR2 YYDKDF (reference sequence). The CDR3 is 13 residues long. The V gene lost 3 bases and the J gene lost 5 bases, with 10 bases spanning the gap. CDR3 sequence (DNA): TGTGCCACCAGCAGTCCCCCAGAGGAGACCCAGTACTTC. Protein: CATSSPPEETQYF.

The gene calls are TRBV29-1 and TRBJ2-7; 13 nucleotides align to TRBD2. Per the germline V gene, CDR1 is SQVTM and CDR2 is ANQGSEA. V lost 5 bases, J lost 2 bases, and 12 bases stayed unmatched. CDR3 size: 17 residues. The CDR3 sequence is CSVFQGEGLAGPYEQYF. DNA of the CDR3: TGCAGCGTTTTCCAAGGGGAGGGACTAGCGGGACCCTACGAGCAGTACTTC.

This clonotype was counted between two and nine times. The chain has TRBV28 and TRBJ1-3; 9 bases line up with TRBD1. Trimming cost V 7 bases and J 0 bases; bases outside gene matches: 4. CDR1 is MDHEN, CDR2 SYDVKM, per germline. The CDR3 loop spans 15 amino acids. The CDR3 is CASTRTGVSGNTIYF. CDR3 in DNA: TGTGCCAGCACCCGGACAGGGGTCTCTGGAAACACCATATATTTT.

This clonotype was seen only a few times. The genes are TRBV7-9 and TRBJ1-2; D perhaps matches TRBD1 (6 bases). This CDR3 is 13 amino acids long. Germline CDR1 reads SEHNR; CDR2 reads FQNEAQ (reference sequence). V was pared by 4 bases and J by 7 bases, with 13 bases between. The CDR3, as DNA: TGTGCCAGCAGCTCGACAGGCCGGGGTGGCTACACCTTC. This encodes CASSSTGRGGYTF. Variable domain in full (rest from reference TRBV7-9 and TRBJ1-2): DTGVSQNPRHKITKRGQNVTFRCDPISEHNRLYWYRQTLGQGPEFLTYFQNEAQLEKSRLLSDRFSAERPKGSFSTLEIQRTEQGDSAMYLCASSSTGRGGYTFGSGTRLTVV.

The chain is built from TRBV6-1 and TRBJ2-7; D might be TRBD1 (6 bases). V lost 8 bases and J 4 bases, leaving 15 bases between the germline ends. CDR3 length equals 13 residues. From germline, CDR1 is MNHNS and CDR2 SASEGT. CDR3 protein: CASRFQGMYEQYF. The CDR3 DNA sequence: TGTGCCAGCCGGTTCCAGGGGATGTACGAGCAGTACTTC.

This clonotype showed up just a few times. V is TRBV4-1 and J is TRBJ2-1; 12 bases line up with TRBD2. CDR3 length: 16 residues. The ends lost 1 base at V and 4 bases at J; junction bases unmatched: 2. Germline CDR1 MGHRA, CDR2 YSYEKL. The CDR3 is CASSQATSGGYNEQFF. CDR3 nucleotides: TGCGCCAGCAGCCAAGCGACTAGCGGGGGTTACAATGAGCAGTTCTTC.